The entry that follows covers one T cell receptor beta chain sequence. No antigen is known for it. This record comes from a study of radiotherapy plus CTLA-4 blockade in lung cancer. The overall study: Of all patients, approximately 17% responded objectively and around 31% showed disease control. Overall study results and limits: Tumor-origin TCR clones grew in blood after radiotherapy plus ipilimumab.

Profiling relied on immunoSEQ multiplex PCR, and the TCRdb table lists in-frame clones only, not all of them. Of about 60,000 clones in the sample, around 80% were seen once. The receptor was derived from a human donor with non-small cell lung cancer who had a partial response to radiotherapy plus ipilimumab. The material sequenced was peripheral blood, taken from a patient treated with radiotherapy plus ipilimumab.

This CDR3 reads CASSSSVSGNGYTF. Here the CDR3 DNA reads TGTGCCAGTAGTTCCTCAGTATCGGGGAATGGCTACACCTTC. The chain couples TRBV19 to TRBJ1-2; D remains unclear. The germline V gene encodes CDR1 LNHDA and CDR2 SQIVND (reference sequence). The V gene lost 5 bases and the J gene lost 6 bases, with 16 bases spanning the gap. The CDR3 totals 14 residues.